This TCR beta chain derives from a study of T cell repertoires in cytomegalovirus infection. Study in general: An indication of both CMV infection and matching HLA type came from public TCR beta signatures. Whole-study results and caveats: The study found HLA-C-restricted CMV-specific TCR beta clonotypes dominating the ex vivo response.

This clonotype appeared a few times. Its antigen remains unidentified. This CDR3 has 14 amino acids. CDR1 and CDR2 (germline): LGHNA, YSLEER. The V end was cut by 0 bases, the J end by 4 bases, with 9 bases between. Via MiXCR, TCRdb re-called the reads, giving one row per CDR3 protein. The table shows hundreds of thousands of distinct CDR3 sequences, with around a sixth occurring only once. The chain joins TRBV4-3 to TRBJ2-5; D remains unclear. The sequenced sample consisted of PBMCs. The receptor comes from a human donor in good health (CMV status not recorded). Some clones in this sample may be carry-over from other donors' samples. The CDR3, as DNA: TGCGCCAGCAGCCAAGAGTCCGAAGCAGAGACCCAGTACTTC. Its translation: CASSQESEAETQYF.